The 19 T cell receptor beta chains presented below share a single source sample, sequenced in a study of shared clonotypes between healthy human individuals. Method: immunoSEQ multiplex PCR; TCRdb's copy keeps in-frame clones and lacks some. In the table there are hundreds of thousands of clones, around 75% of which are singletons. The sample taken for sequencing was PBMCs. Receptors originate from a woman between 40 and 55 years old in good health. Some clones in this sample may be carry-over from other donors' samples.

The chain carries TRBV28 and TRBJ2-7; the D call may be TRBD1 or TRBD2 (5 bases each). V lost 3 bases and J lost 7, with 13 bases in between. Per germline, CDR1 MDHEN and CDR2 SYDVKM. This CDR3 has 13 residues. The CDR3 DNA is TGTGCCAGCAGTTTGCCCCGGGGACGAGAGCAGTACTTC. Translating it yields CASSLPRGREQYF.

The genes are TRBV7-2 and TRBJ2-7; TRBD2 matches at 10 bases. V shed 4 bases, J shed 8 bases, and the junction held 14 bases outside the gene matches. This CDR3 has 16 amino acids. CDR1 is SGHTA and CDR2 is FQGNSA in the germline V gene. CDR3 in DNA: TGTGCCAGCAGCTACAGCACGGGGACTAGCGCTTTCCAGCAGTACTTC. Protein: CASSYSTGTSAFQQYF.

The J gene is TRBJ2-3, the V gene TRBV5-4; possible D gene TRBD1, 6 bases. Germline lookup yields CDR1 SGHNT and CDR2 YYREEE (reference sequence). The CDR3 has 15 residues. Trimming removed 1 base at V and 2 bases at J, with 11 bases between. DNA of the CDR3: TGTGCCAGCAGCTTGCAGGGGAGTCTCACAGATACGCAGTATTTT. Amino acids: CASSLQGSLTDTQYF.

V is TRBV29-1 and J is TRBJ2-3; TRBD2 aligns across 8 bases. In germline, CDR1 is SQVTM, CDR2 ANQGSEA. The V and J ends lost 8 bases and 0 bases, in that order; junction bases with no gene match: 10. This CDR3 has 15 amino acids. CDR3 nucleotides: TGCAGCTTAAAAAGCGGGAGCCGTAGCACAGATACGCAGTATTTT. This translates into CSLKSGSRSTDTQYF.

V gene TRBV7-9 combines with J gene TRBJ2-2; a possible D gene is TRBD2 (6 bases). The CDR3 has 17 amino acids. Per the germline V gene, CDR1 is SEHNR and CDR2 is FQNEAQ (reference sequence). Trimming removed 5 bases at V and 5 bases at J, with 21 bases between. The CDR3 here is CASSPTDGGVRTGELFF. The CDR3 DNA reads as TGTGCCAGCAGCCCGACCGACGGGGGAGTAAGAACCGGGGAGCTGTTTTTT.

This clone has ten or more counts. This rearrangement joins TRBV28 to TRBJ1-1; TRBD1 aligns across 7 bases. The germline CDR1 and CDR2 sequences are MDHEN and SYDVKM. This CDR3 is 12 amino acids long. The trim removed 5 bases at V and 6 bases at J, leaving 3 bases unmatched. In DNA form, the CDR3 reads TGTGCCAGCAGTAAGGGACAGTCTGAAGCTTTCTTT. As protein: CASSKGQSEAFF.

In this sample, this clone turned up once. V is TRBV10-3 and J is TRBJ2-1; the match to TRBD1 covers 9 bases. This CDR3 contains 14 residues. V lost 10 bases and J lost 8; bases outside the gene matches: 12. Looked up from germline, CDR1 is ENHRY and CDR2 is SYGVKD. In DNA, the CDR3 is TGTGCCACCGAGGGGGGACAGGGTAACGATGAGCAGTTCTTC. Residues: CATEGGQGNDEQFF.

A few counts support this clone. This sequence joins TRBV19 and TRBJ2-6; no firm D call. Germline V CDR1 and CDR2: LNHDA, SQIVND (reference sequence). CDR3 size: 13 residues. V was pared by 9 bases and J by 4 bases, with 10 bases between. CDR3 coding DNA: TGTGCCAGCCGCCTGGGAGGGGCCAACGTCCTGACTTTC. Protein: CASRLGGANVLTF.

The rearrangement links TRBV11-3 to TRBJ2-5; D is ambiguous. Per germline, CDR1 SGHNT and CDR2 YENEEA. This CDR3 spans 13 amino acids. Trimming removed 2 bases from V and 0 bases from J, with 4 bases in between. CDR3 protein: CASSLSNQETQYF. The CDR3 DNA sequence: TGTGCCAGCAGCTTATCCAACCAAGAGACCCAGTACTTC. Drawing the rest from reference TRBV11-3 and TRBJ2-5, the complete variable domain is EAGVVQSPRYKIIEKKQPVAFWCNPISGHNTLYWYLQNLGQGPELLIRYENEEAVDDSQLPKDRFSAERLKGVDSTLKIQPAELGDSAVYLCASSLSNQETQYFGPGTRLLVL.

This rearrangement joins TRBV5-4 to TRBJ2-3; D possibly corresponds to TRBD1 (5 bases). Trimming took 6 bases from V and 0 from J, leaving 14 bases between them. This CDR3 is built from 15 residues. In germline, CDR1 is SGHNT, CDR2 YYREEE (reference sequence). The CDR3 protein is CASTFPPGSTDTQYF. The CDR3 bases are TGTGCCAGCACCTTTCCTCCAGGGAGCACAGATACGCAGTATTTT.

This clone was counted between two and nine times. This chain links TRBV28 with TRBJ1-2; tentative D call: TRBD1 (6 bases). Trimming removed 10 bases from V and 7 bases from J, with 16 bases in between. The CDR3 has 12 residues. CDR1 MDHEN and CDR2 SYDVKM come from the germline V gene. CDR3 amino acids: CAIRGGSVGYTF. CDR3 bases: TGTGCCATCCGAGGGGGGTCTGTTGGCTACACCTTC.

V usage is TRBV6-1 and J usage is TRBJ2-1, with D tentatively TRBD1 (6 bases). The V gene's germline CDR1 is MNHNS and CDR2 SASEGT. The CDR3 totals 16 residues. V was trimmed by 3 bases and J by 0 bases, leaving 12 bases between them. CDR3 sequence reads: CASSEPVDSSYNEQFF. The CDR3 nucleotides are TGTGCCAGCAGTGAGCCCGTGGACAGCTCCTACAATGAGCAGTTCTTC.

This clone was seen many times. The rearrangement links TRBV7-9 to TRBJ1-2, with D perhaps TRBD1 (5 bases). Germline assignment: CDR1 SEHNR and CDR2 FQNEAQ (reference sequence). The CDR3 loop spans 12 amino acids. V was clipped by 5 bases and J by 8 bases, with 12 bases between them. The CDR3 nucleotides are TGTGCCAGCAGCCCCATTACAGGAGGCTACACCTTC. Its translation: CASSPITGGYTF.

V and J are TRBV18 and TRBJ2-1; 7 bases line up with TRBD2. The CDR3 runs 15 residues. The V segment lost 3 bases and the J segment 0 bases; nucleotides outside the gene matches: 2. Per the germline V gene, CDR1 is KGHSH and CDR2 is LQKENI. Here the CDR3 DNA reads TGTGCCAGCTCACCGACTAGCAGCTCCTACAATGAGCAGTTCTTC. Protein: CASSPTSSSYNEQFF.

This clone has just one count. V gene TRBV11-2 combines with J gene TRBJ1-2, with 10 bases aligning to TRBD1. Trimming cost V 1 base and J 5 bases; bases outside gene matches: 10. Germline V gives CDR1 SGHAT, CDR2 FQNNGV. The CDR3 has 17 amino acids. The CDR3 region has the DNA TGTGCCAGCAGCTTAGGGTCACCGGGACAGGGGAGTTATGGCTACACCTTC. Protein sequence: CASSLGSPGQGSYGYTF.

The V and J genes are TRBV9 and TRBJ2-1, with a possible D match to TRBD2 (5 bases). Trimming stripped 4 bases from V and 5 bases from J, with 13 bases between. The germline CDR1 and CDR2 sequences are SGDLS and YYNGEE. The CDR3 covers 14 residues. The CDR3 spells CASSSDPRDNEQFF. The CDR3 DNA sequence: TGTGCCAGCAGCTCTGACCCGAGGGACAATGAGCAGTTCTTC.

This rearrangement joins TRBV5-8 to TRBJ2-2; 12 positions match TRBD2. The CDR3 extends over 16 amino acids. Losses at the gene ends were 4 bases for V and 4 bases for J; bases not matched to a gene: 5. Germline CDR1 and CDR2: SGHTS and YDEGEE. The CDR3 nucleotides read TGTGCCAGCAGCCCAAGGACTAGCGGGATCACCGGGGAGCTGTTTTTT. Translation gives CASSPRTSGITGELFF. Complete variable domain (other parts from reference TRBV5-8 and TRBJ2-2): EAGVTQSPTHLIKTRGQQATLRCSPISGHTSVYWYQQALGLGLQFLLWYDEGEERNRGNFPPRFSGRQFPNYSSELNVNALELEDSALYLCASSPRTSGITGELFFGEGSRLTVL.

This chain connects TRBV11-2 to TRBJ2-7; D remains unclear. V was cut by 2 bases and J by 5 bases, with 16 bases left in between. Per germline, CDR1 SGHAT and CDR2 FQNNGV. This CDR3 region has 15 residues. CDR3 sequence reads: CASSLRQRSEHEQYF. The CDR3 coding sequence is TGTGCCAGCAGCTTACGCCAGAGGTCCGAGCACGAGCAGTACTTC.

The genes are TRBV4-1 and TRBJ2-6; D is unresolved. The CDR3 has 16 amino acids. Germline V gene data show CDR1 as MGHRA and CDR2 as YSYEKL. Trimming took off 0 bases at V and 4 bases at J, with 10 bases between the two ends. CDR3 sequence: CASSQEDIGGANVLTF. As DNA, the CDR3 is TGCGCCAGCAGCCAAGAGGATATCGGAGGGGCCAACGTCCTGACTTTC.